Shown below are 23 T cell receptor beta chains from a single sample sequenced in a study of CD8 T cells in ankylosing spondylitis. One entry per CDR3 protein, called by TCRdb with MiXCR from the 5' RACE reads. Of 200,000 to 250,000 distinct CDR3 sequences listed, approximately 16% are singletons. The study, taken as a whole, reports: One TCR beta motif, made up of roughly 8 highly homologous variants, appeared characteristic of ankylosing spondylitis blood.

No cognate antigen is known for these TCRs. Sequenced: blood, either unsorted or a sorted T cell fraction (not recorded which). Source of these receptors: a male donor with ankylosing spondylitis.

The rearrangement joins TRBV5-1 to TRBJ2-7; 7 nucleotides line up with TRBD1. There are 14 residues in the CDR3. The V gene's germline CDR1 is SGHRS and CDR2 YFSETQ. The J segment lost 7 bases and the V segment lost 4 bases, leaving 11 bases of the junction unmatched. In nucleotides, the CDR3 is TGCGCCAGCAGCGAGGGGGCTTTCCCAGGGGAGCAGTACTTC. Translated: CASSEGAFPGEQYF.

This clonotype turned up a few times. The chain couples TRBV25-1 to TRBJ1-2; D gene uncertain. Trimming cost V 3 bases and J 3 bases, with 8 bases left between them. Looked up from germline, CDR1 is MGHDK and CDR2 is SYGVNS. The CDR3 spans 13 residues. Here the CDR3 DNA reads TGTGCCAGCAGTGAGTTGCGGCACTATGGCTACACCTTC. It translates to CASSELRHYGYTF.

The chain combines TRBV9 with TRBJ2-5; possible D gene TRBD1, 6 bases. The germline gives CDR1 SGDLS, CDR2 YYNGEE. V lost 0 bases and J 4 bases, leaving 16 bases between the germline ends. The CDR3 contains 16 residues. The CDR3 loop reads CASSVGGQLVGETQYF. The CDR3 bases are TGTGCCAGCAGCGTAGGGGGACAACTTGTGGGAGAGACCCAGTACTTC.

This clonotype was seen only a few times. The chain is built from TRBV29-1 and TRBJ2-2; TRBD1 or TRBD2 may be the D gene (5 bases each). The CDR3 consists of 15 residues. Germline V gene lookup returns CDR1 SQVTM and CDR2 ANQGSEA. V lost 2 bases and J lost 0, with 10 bases in between. The CDR3 loop is CSVESGTTNTGELFF. The CDR3 DNA sequence: TGCAGCGTTGAATCGGGGACGACGAACACCGGGGAGCTGTTTTTT.

This clonotype was seen more than once but under ten times. The chain recombines TRBV27 with TRBJ2-1, with D tentatively TRBD2 (6 bases). The CDR3 is 12 amino acids. V lost 5 bases, J lost 12 bases, and 14 bases lay in between. In germline, CDR1 is MNHEY, CDR2 SMNVEV (reference sequence). CDR3 region: CASSAVAGGQFF. The CDR3 region has the DNA TGTGCCAGCAGTGCCGTGGCCGGGGGGCAGTTCTTC.

Here the CDR3 DNA reads TGTGCCAGCAGTGAAGGACAGGGGGGGACCGGGGAGCTGTTTTTT. It is translated as CASSEGQGGTGELFF. V usage is TRBV25-1 and J usage is TRBJ2-2, with 10 bases identical to TRBD1. The CDR3 runs 15 residues. Trimming took 2 bases from V and 5 from J; bases not matched to a gene: 2. Germline V gene data show CDR1 as MGHDK and CDR2 as SYGVNS.

Concerning this clonotype itself: One end of the junction fails to match germline, which may point to a read error. The chain combines TRBV7-6 with TRBJ2-1; D not resolved. The CDR3 runs 15 residues. Looked up from germline, CDR1 is SGHVS and CDR2 is FNYEAQ. The CDR3 bases are TGTGCCAGCAGCTTAGGTTCTCGCGGCTACAATGAGCAGCTCTTC. Its translation: CASSLGSRGYNEQLF.

This clonotype has more than one count but fewer than ten. The V gene is TRBV5-1, the J gene TRBJ2-1, with 11 bases fitting TRBD1. This CDR3 has 16 residues. The germline V gene has CDR1 SGHRS and CDR2 YFSETQ. V was clipped by 4 bases and J by 3 bases; unmatched bases: 6. CDR3 bases: TGCGCCAGCAGCCTCGCCGGGACAGGGGGCTACAATGAGCAGTTCTTC. Amino acids: CASSLAGTGGYNEQFF.

This clonotype has just a few counts. CDR3 nucleotide sequence: TGTGCCAGCAGTTTAGGGACTTACAACACCGGGGAGCTGTTTTTT. Its protein product is CASSLGTYNTGELFF. This chain connects TRBV27 to TRBJ2-2, with D possibly matching TRBD2 (6 bases). Germline lookup yields CDR1 MNHEY and CDR2 SMNVEV (reference sequence). The CDR3 loop spans 15 amino acids. V was cut by 2 bases and J by 2 bases, with 9 bases left in between.

The chain combines TRBV6-1 with TRBJ2-7; 8 bases line up with TRBD1. The V segment lost 7 bases and the J segment 3 bases; nucleotides outside the gene matches: 5. The CDR3 runs to 13 residues. Germline V gene lookup returns CDR1 MNHNS and CDR2 SASEGT. CDR3 nucleotides: TGTGCCAGCACGAGGACAGGGTTCTACGAGCAGTACTTC. Translated: CASTRTGFYEQYF.

This clonotype showed up just a few times. The J gene is TRBJ2-7, the V gene TRBV4-1, with D unclear. V lost 0 bases to trimming and J lost 4 bases, with 7 bases between them. The CDR3 has 13 amino acids. The germline V gene encodes CDR1 MGHRA and CDR2 YSYEKL. The CDR3 nucleotides read TGCGCCAGCAGCCAAGATTTTAGTTACGAGCAGTACTTC. Its protein is CASSQDFSYEQYF.

The chain recombines TRBV7-8 with TRBJ2-5, with D possibly being TRBD1 (6 bases). This CDR3 region has 15 residues. With 2 bases removed from V and 1 base from J, the gap between germline ends came to 11 bases. Germline CDR1 is SGHVS and CDR2 is FQNEAQ. The CDR3 sequence is CASSLLQGSQETQYF. CDR3 nucleotide sequence: TGTGCCAGCAGCTTACTACAGGGTTCCCAAGAGACCCAGTACTTC.

V and J are TRBV4-1 and TRBJ2-1; 9 bases are shared with TRBD2. Germline V CDR1 and CDR2: MGHRA, YSYEKL. The CDR3 loop spans 17 amino acids. The ends lost 0 bases at V and 5 bases at J; junction bases unmatched: 8. Here the CDR3 reads CASSQERRGGLDNEQFF. CDR3 DNA sequence: TGCGCCAGCAGCCAAGAACGGCGGGGGGGTTTGGACAATGAGCAGTTCTTC.

The genes are TRBV5-1 and TRBJ2-5; 12 bases match TRBD2. Germline CDR1 and CDR2: SGHRS and YFSETQ. The junction had 8 bases not matched to a gene; V was cut back by 0 bases and J by 5 bases. The CDR3 runs 17 residues. DNA for the CDR3: TGCGCCAGCAGCTTGGCTCTAGCGGGAGGGCCTTTTGAGACCCAGTACTTC. It codes for CASSLALAGGPFETQYF.

The V and J genes are TRBV24-1 and TRBJ2-3, with TRBD1 matching over 10 bases. The DNA end is a closer match to TRBJ1-5, so the J assignment may be wrong. Germline V CDR1 and CDR2: KGHDR, SFDVKD. The CDR3 is 17 residues long. The CDR3 loop is CATSDSSRQGAADTQHF. For the CDR3, the DNA is TGTGCCACCAGTGACTCTTCTAGACAGGGGGCCGCAGATACGCAGCATTTT.

This clonotype was picked up a small number of times. The CDR3 DNA is TGTGCCAGCAGCGCACACCGGGACAGGGTTTTCACCGGGGAGCTGTTTTTT. Translated, it gives CASSAHRDRVFTGELFF. The gene calls are TRBV27 and TRBJ2-2, with 9 bases aligning to TRBD1. The junction had 12 bases not matched to a gene; V was cut back by 6 bases and J by 4 bases. The CDR3 is 17 amino acids. The germline gives CDR1 MNHEY, CDR2 SMNVEV (reference sequence).

CDR3 DNA sequence: TGTGCCATCAAACAGGGGGGGCTAGTATTAACAGATACGCAGTATTTT. Translated, it gives CAIKQGGLVLTDTQYF. The rearrangement links TRBV10-3 to TRBJ2-3; possibly TRBD1 for D (8 bases). Per the germline V gene, CDR1 is ENHRY and CDR2 is SYGVKD. The ends were cut back, 7 bases at V and 3 bases at J, with 20 bases in the middle. CDR3 length: 16 amino acids.

The chain combines TRBV4-1 with TRBJ2-5; TRBD1 or TRBD2 may be the D gene (5 bases each). V dropped 4 bases and J dropped 2 bases, with 11 bases sitting between them. CDR1 is MGHRA, CDR2 YSYEKL, per germline. The CDR3 is made up of 14 amino acids. Here the CDR3 reads CASSRPGRQETQYF. CDR3 nucleotides: TGCGCCAGCAGCCGCCCGGGACGACAAGAGACCCAGTACTTC.

The gene calls are TRBV10-3 and TRBJ2-7; unclear D gene. The CDR3 sequence is 16 residues long. Germline CDR1 is ENHRY and CDR2 is SYGVKD. V lost 0 bases and J 2 bases, leaving 14 bases between the germline ends. The DNA of the CDR3 is TGTGCCATCAGTGAGTCGGCGGCCGATCCTACCTACGAGCAGTACTTC. It specifies CAISESAADPTYEQYF.

A few counts support this clonotype. The chain carries TRBV15 and TRBJ1-6; 10 bases line up with TRBD1. Germline V gene sequence: CDR1 LNHNV, CDR2 YYDKDF (reference sequence). Trimming cost V 5 bases and J 4 bases; bases outside gene matches: 8. The CDR3 contains 17 residues. The CDR3 is CATSAIRDRGYNSPLHF. CDR3 in DNA: TGTGCCACCAGCGCAATCCGGGACAGGGGTTATAATTCACCCCTCCACTTT.

The chain employs TRBV20-1 and TRBJ2-5; TRBD2 aligns across 8 bases. The CDR3 spans 18 residues. The V segment lost 3 bases and the J segment 1 base; nucleotides outside the gene matches: 16. Germline V gene lookup returns CDR1 DFQATT and CDR2 SNEGSKA (reference sequence). CDR3 loop: CSARGNGFGGRFQETQYF. CDR3 in DNA: TGCAGTGCTAGGGGGAACGGGTTCGGCGGGAGGTTCCAAGAGACCCAGTACTTC.

This chain connects TRBV9 to TRBJ2-2, with a weak D call TRBD1 (5 bases). This CDR3 is 12 amino acids long. The germline V gene has CDR1 SGDLS and CDR2 YYNGEE. V lost 5 bases, J lost 7 bases, and 9 bases lay in between. CDR3 DNA: TGTGCCAGCAGTCAGGGATTCGGGGAGCTGTTTTTT. Encoded protein: CASSQGFGELFF.

This chain uses TRBV5-4 with TRBJ2-7; D gene unclear. The CDR3 totals 14 residues. The V gene lost 3 bases and the J gene lost 3 bases, with 13 bases spanning the gap. The V gene's germline CDR1 is SGHNT and CDR2 YYREEE (reference sequence). CDR3 protein: CASSSRTDGYEQYF. In DNA, the CDR3 is TGTGCCAGCAGCTCTCGGACGGACGGCTACGAGCAGTACTTC.